This is a list of T cell receptor beta chains from one sample in a study of glioma-infiltrating T cells after dendritic cell vaccination. TCRdb's table, derived via immunoSEQ multiplex PCR, lists solely in-frame clones and lacks some. The profile shows tens of thousands of clones, about 85% of them singletons. This sample comprised blood, obtained before dendritic cell vaccination. These receptors were taken from a human donor with glioblastoma. The CDR3 runs from the conserved cysteine through the conserved F or W. Fields, in order: clone size, J gene, V gene, D gene, CDR3 protein, CDR3 DNA. The D gene is left open where the match is weak. Clone size appears in some rows only: once, few, many, or a class for an expanded clone.

.,TRBJ2-4,TRBV5-8,.,CASSSGTRQNIQYF,TGTGCCAGCAGCTCCGGGACACGGCAAAACATTCAGTACTTC
.,TRBJ2-7,TRBV7-2,.,CASSLDSRTYEQYF,TGTGCCAGCAGCTTAGATTCCAGAACCTACGAGCAGTACTTC
.,TRBJ1-2,TRBV5-1,.,CASSTAGIRANYGYTF,TGCGCCAGCAGCACCGCAGGGATTAGAGCTAACTATGGCTACACCTTC
once,TRBJ2-7,TRBV2,.,CASSEGSSYEQYF,TGTGCCAGCAGTGAGGGGAGCTCCTACGAGCAGTACTTC
.,TRBJ1-1,TRBV29-1,TRBD1,CSVEPDRDWTEAFF,TGCAGCGTTGAGCCTGACAGGGATTGGACTGAAGCTTTCTTT
.,TRBJ2-7,TRBV6-5,.,CASSYRSKSSYEQYF,TGTGCCAGCAGTTACCGTTCTAAAAGCTCCTACGAGCAGTACTTC
.,TRBJ2-7,TRBV10-3,.,CAIALGASSYEQYF,TGTGCCATCGCTTTGGGGGCCAGCTCCTACGAGCAGTACTTC
.,TRBJ1-5,TRBV18,.,CASSPAIGGVQPQHF,TGTGCCAGCTCACCCGCGATAGGAGGGGTTCAGCCCCAGCATTTT
.,TRBJ2-3,TRBV27,TRBD1,CASRLGTGNTDTQYF,TGTGCCAGCAGGCTCGGGACAGGGAACACAGATACGCAGTATTTT
.,TRBJ1-3,TRBV6-5,TRBD1,CASRVTGGIGNTIYF,TGTGCCAGCAGGGTTACAGGGGGCATTGGAAACACCATATATTTT
.,TRBJ1-4,TRBV15,.,CATSRGARGQGFNEKLFF,TGTGCCACCAGCAGAGGAGCAAGAGGTCAGGGCTTTAATGAAAAACTGTTTTTT
.,TRBJ2-5,TRBV4-1,TRBD2,CASSGRLAGAQETQYF,TGCGCCAGCAGCGGTAGACTAGCGGGAGCCCAAGAGACCCAGTACTTC
.,TRBJ2-7,TRBV5-1,TRBD1,CASSLLGQGVQEQYF,TGCGCCAGCAGCTTGTTAGGACAGGGGGTGCAGGAGCAGTACTTC
.,TRBJ1-2,TRBV7-8,.,CASSLFVGGYTF,TGTGCCAGCAGCTTATTTGTGGGCGGCTACACCTTC
few,TRBJ2-7,TRBV5-6,TRBD1,CASSHGTGSSYEQYF,TGTGCCAGCAGCCACGGGACAGGAAGCTCCTACGAGCAGTACTTC
.,TRBJ2-1,TRBV29-1,.,CSVEAEYNEQFF,TGCAGCGTAGAAGCAGAATACAATGAGCAGTTCTTC
.,TRBJ1-6,TRBV5-1,TRBD1,CASSFSTGGPNSPLHF,TGCGCCAGCAGCTTCTCGACAGGGGGCCCTAATTCACCCCTCCACTTT
.,TRBJ2-5,TRBV5-1,TRBD2,CASSLGRGTQETQYF,TGCGCCAGCAGCTTGGGGCGGGGGACCCAAGAGACCCAGTACTTC
.,TRBJ2-3,TRBV11-2,TRBD1,CASSSPGQSGSYF,TGTGCCAGCAGCTCACCGGGACAGTCGGGGTCCTATTTT
few,TRBJ1-1,TRBV10-3,.,CAISESRGLTEAFF,TGTGCCATCAGTGAGTCGAGGGGGTTAACTGAAGCTTTCTTT
.,TRBJ2-3,TRBV5-1,.,CASSPEGWRATQYF,TGCGCCAGCAGCCCTGAGGGTTGGCGGGCTACGCAGTATTTT
few,TRBJ2-7,TRBV2,.,CASSGEPYEQYF,TGTGCCAGCAGTGGAGAACCCTACGAGCAGTACTTC
.,TRBJ1-2,TRBV6-5,.,CASSNPSTVFTF,TGTGCCAGCAGTAACCCTTCGACAGTCTTCACCTTC
few,TRBJ2-2,TRBV9,.,CASGHTGELFF,TGTGCCAGCGGCCACACCGGGGAGCTGTTTTTT
.,TRBJ1-1,TRBV19,.,CASSYGEGRMNTEAFF,TGTGCCAGTAGTTACGGGGAGGGGAGAATGAACACTGAAGCTTTCTTT
.,TRBJ1-4,TRBV19,.,CASSIVGGTNEKLFF,TGTGCCAGTAGTATAGTCGGGGGAACTAATGAAAAACTGTTTTTT
once,TRBJ2-2,TRBV4-2,TRBD2,CASSRTSGRPPGELFF,TGTGCCAGCAGCCGTACTAGCGGGAGGCCCCCCGGGGAGCTGTTTTTT
.,TRBJ1-2,TRBV12-2,.,CASRLASGQGASNYGYTF,TGTGCAAGTCGCTTAGCGTCGGGACAGGGGGCCAGTAACTATGGCTACACCTTC